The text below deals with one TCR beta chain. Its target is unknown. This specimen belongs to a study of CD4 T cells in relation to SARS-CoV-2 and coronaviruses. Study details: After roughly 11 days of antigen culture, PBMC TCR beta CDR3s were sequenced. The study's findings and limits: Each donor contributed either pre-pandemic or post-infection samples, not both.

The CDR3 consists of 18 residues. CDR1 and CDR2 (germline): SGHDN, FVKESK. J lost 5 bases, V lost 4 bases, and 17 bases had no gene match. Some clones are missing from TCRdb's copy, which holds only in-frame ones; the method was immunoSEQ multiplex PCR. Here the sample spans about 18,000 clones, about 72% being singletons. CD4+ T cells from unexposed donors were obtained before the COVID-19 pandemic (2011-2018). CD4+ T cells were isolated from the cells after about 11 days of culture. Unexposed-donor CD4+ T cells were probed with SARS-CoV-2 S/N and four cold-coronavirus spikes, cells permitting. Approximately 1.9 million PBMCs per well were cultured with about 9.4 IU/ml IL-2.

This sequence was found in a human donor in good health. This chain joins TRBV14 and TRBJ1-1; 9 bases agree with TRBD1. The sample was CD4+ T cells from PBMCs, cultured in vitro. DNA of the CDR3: TGTGCCAGCAGCCCTTTCACAGGGGGCCTTGGGGCGATTACTGAAGCTTTCTTT. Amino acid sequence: CASSPFTGGLGAITEAFF. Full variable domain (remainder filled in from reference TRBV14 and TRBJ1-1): EAGVTQFPSHSVIEKGQTVTLRCDPISGHDNLYWYRRVMGKEIKFLLHFVKESKQDESGMPNNRFLAERTGGTYSTLKVQPAELEDSGVYFCASSPFTGGLGAITEAFFGQGTRLTVV.